The rows below give T cell receptor beta chains drawn from one sample of a study of neurological immune-mediated disorders. TCRdb passed the 5' RACE reads through MiXCR, listing each CDR3 protein once. The sample holds more than 75,000 distinct CDR3 sequences, roughly 4.5% seen once. Sequencing was done on a sample of PBMCs. The receptor set was obtained from a woman aged 55-69 years with multiple sclerosis. CDR3s include the opening cysteine and the closing phenylalanine or tryptophan. Fields, in order: D gene, V gene, clone size, J gene, CDR3 DNA, CDR3 protein. The D gene is left open where the match is weak. Clone size is not always given. Where it is, it says once, few, many or a class for expanded clones.

D: TRBD1
V: TRBV5-6
size: many
J: TRBJ1-2
DNA: TGTGCCAGCAGCTTGGGGGGGACAGGGGACTATGGCTACACCTTC
CDR3: CASSLGGTGDYGYTF

D: -
V: TRBV5-6
size: many
J: TRBJ2-7
DNA: TGTGCCAGCAGCTTGGTTACCGGGCGGGCCTACGAGCAGTACTTC
CDR3: CASSLVTGRAYEQYF

D: -
V: TRBV5-1
size: many
J: TRBJ2-5
DNA: TGCGCCAGCAGGCGCGGGGTACCCATGGAGACCCAGTACTTC
CDR3: CASRRGVPMETQYF

D: -
V: TRBV5-1
size: -
J: TRBJ1-4
DNA: TGCGCCAGCGGTTCACAGTGGGCAACTAATGAAAAACTGTTTTTT
CDR3: CASGSQWATNEKLFF

D: -
V: TRBV9
size: many
J: TRBJ2-6
DNA: TGTGCCAGCAGCGTAGTGGTCTCTGGGGCCAACGTCCTGACTTTC
CDR3: CASSVVVSGANVLTF

D: -
V: TRBV7-9
size: many
J: TRBJ2-2
DNA: TGTGCCAGCAGCTCCCCGAAACAGGGCCCCACCGGGGAGCTGTTTTTT
CDR3: CASSSPKQGPTGELFF

D: -
V: TRBV6-1
size: many
J: TRBJ2-5
DNA: TGTGCCAGCAGCCGAAATGGGTTAGGGACCCAGTACTTC
CDR3: CASSRNGLGTQYF

D: TRBD1
V: TRBV6-4
size: many
J: TRBJ2-7
DNA: TGTGCCAGCAGTGATGTCCGGGACAGCTACGAGCAGTACTTC
CDR3: CASSDVRDSYEQYF

D: TRBD1
V: TRBV5-1
size: many
J: TRBJ2-1
DNA: TGCGCCAGCAGCTTTGGACAGGCTGAGCAGTTCTTC
CDR3: CASSFGQAEQFF

D: TRBD2
V: TRBV20-1
size: many
J: TRBJ2-3
DNA: TGCAGTGCTAGAGATGGTGGGCGGGGGGGCCCCACAGATACGCAGTATTTT
CDR3: CSARDGGRGGPTDTQYF

D: TRBD2
V: TRBV15
size: many
J: TRBJ2-5
DNA: TGTGCCACCAGCAGAGAGGGTACGGGACTAGCCCGGGAGACCCAGTACTTC
CDR3: CATSREGTGLARETQYF

D: -
V: TRBV7-7
size: -
J: TRBJ2-5
DNA: TGTGCTAGCAGCTCAACCTTGGGGACCCAGTACTTC
CDR3: CASSSTLGTQYF

D: -
V: TRBV20-1
size: many
J: TRBJ1-6
DNA: TGCAGTGCTAGCCCCAGTGACAGGTTTTCACCCCTCCACTTT
CDR3: CSASPSDRFSPLHF

D: TRBD1
V: TRBV28
size: many
J: TRBJ1-1
DNA: TGTGCAGGGGTAGGGGGCGAGTACACTGAAGCTTTCTTT
CDR3: CAGVGGEYTEAFF

D: -
V: TRBV12-3/TRBV12-4
size: many
J: TRBJ1-6
DNA: TGTGCCAGCAGTCCGCCGGGACAAAATAATTCACCCCTCCACTTT
CDR3: CASSPPGQNNSPLHF

D: TRBD1
V: TRBV12-3/TRBV12-4
size: many
J: TRBJ1-5
DNA: TGTGCCAGCAGTCGGGGCAGGGGGCAACGGCCCCAGCATTTT
CDR3: CASSRGRGQRPQHF

D: -
V: TRBV15
size: many
J: TRBJ1-3
DNA: TGTGCCACCAGCCTGGGGCGCTCTGGAAACACCATATATTTT
CDR3: CATSLGRSGNTIYF

D: -
V: TRBV5-1
size: many
J: TRBJ2-2
DNA: TGCGCCAGCAGCTTGGCCTTACAGGGTGGCACCGGGGAGCTGTTTTTT
CDR3: CASSLALQGGTGELFF

D: -
V: TRBV12-3/TRBV12-4
size: many
J: TRBJ1-3
DNA: TGTGCCAGCAGTTTAACGTCAGGCAGAAACACCATATATTTT
CDR3: CASSLTSGRNTIYF

D: -
V: TRBV7-2
size: many
J: TRBJ1-2
DNA: TGTGCCAGCAGCCGTACAGGGAACTATGGCTACACCTTC
CDR3: CASSRTGNYGYTF

D: TRBD1
V: TRBV24-1
size: many
J: TRBJ1-5
DNA: TGTGCCACCCAGGACAGGGGCGGTCAGCCCCAGCATTTT
CDR3: CATQDRGGQPQHF

D: TRBD1
V: TRBV12-3/TRBV12-4
size: many
J: TRBJ2-3
DNA: TGTGCCTCCCGTTCCTTCCTCCTCGGGACAGGGGGCGCGGTCGAGAGGGGGTATTTT
CDR3: CASRSFLLGTGGAVERGYF

D: -
V: TRBV3-1
size: many
J: TRBJ2-1
DNA: TGTGCCAGCAGCCAAGAGATGAGGGGTTCGCAGTTCTTC
CDR3: CASSQEMRGSQFF

D: -
V: TRBV6-5
size: many
J: TRBJ2-2
DNA: TGTGCCAGCAGACCCGACATCACCGGGGAGCTGTTTTTT
CDR3: CASRPDITGELFF

D: -
V: TRBV6-5
size: many
J: TRBJ1-2
DNA: TGTGCCAGCAGTTACTCCAGAGACTACCGCTATGGCTACACCTTC
CDR3: CASSYSRDYRYGYTF

D: -
V: TRBV7-2
size: many
J: TRBJ2-1
DNA: TGTGCCAGCAGCATCCAGGGGTACAATGAGCAGTTCTTC
CDR3: CASSIQGYNEQFF

D: TRBD1
V: TRBV20-1
size: many
J: TRBJ1-1
DNA: TGCAGTGCTAGGGGACAGTCCAGGGGGAACACTGAAGCTTTCTTT
CDR3: CSARGQSRGNTEAFF

D: -
V: TRBV12-3/TRBV12-4
size: many
J: TRBJ2-2
DNA: TGTGCCAGCAGTTCCCGGACGGCGAACACCGGGGAGCTGTTTTTT
CDR3: CASSSRTANTGELFF

D: -
V: TRBV5-1
size: many
J: TRBJ1-3
DNA: TGCGCCAGCAGCCCGAACCTGGAGGAAAGCTCTGGAAACACCATATATTTT
CDR3: CASSPNLEESSGNTIYF

D: -
V: TRBV3-1
size: many
J: TRBJ2-7
DNA: TGTGCCAGCAGCCAAGAATGGCAGACCCTGACCTACGAGCAGTACTTC
CDR3: CASSQEWQTLTYEQYF

D: -
V: TRBV10-3
size: many
J: TRBJ2-7
DNA: TGTGCCATCAGTGGACAGTCCTACGAGCAGTACTTC
CDR3: CAISGQSYEQYF

D: -
V: TRBV5-1
size: many
J: TRBJ2-5
DNA: TGCGCCAGCAGCTTCCAGGTCGATGAGACCCAGTACTTC
CDR3: CASSFQVDETQYF

D: TRBD2
V: TRBV5-1
size: many
J: TRBJ2-5
DNA: TGCGCCAGCAGCTTGGATGTAGCGGGGGGTCCAGAGACCCAGTACTTC
CDR3: CASSLDVAGGPETQYF

D: -
V: TRBV6-5
size: many
J: TRBJ1-1
DNA: TGTGCCAGCAGCCTAAAGACCAGTCGCCCTGCCACTGAAGCTTTCTTT
CDR3: CASSLKTSRPATEAFF

D: TRBD1
V: TRBV14
size: many
J: TRBJ2-7
DNA: TGTGCCAGCAGCCATGGGACAGTTTACTACGAGCAGTACTTC
CDR3: CASSHGTVYYEQYF

D: TRBD1
V: TRBV5-6
size: many
J: TRBJ2-7
DNA: TGTGCCAGCGGACAGGGCTACGAGCAGTACTTC
CDR3: CASGQGYEQYF

D: -
V: TRBV7-2
size: many
J: TRBJ2-1
DNA: TGTGCCAGCAGCTCCGGGACTCGCGAGCAGTTCTTC
CDR3: CASSSGTREQFF

D: TRBD1
V: TRBV5-1
size: many
J: TRBJ1-2
DNA: TGCGCCAGCAGCGAGGGGACAGGTCCGGGCGGAACGGGTGGCTACACCTTC
CDR3: CASSEGTGPGGTGGYTF

D: -
V: TRBV7-8
size: many
J: TRBJ2-7
DNA: TGTGCCAGCAGCTTACCAACTGTGTACCCCTACGAGCAGTACTTC
CDR3: CASSLPTVYPYEQYF

D: TRBD1
V: TRBV12-3/TRBV12-4
size: many
J: TRBJ2-7
DNA: TGTGCCAGCAGTTTAGGGACAGGGAATAACGAGCAGTACTTC
CDR3: CASSLGTGNNEQYF

D: -
V: TRBV5-1
size: -
J: TRBJ1-1
DNA: TGCGCCAGCCCAGCCGGCGGGATGAACACTGAAGCTTTCTTT
CDR3: CASPAGGMNTEAFF

D: -
V: TRBV2
size: -
J: TRBJ1-4
DNA: TGTGCCAGCAGGGTCTCTAATGAAAAACTGTTTTTT
CDR3: CASRVSNEKLFF

D: -
V: TRBV29-1
size: many
J: TRBJ2-1
DNA: TGCAGCGTTGAAGACAGGGAAGCAGGCTACAATGAGCAGTTCTTC
CDR3: CSVEDREAGYNEQFF

D: -
V: TRBV10-2
size: many
J: TRBJ1-4
DNA: TGCGCCAGCAGTGAGGTTAATGAAAAACTGTTTTTT
CDR3: CASSEVNEKLFF

D: TRBD1
V: TRBV20-1
size: many
J: TRBJ1-6
DNA: TGCAGTGCTAGAACAGGGGTTAATTCACCCCTCCACTTT
CDR3: CSARTGVNSPLHF

D: -
V: TRBV5-1
size: many
J: TRBJ2-3
DNA: TGCGCCAGCAGCTTGGACAGGGCCGCTAGCACAGATACGCAGTATTTT
CDR3: CASSLDRAASTDTQYF

D: -
V: TRBV6-5
size: many
J: TRBJ2-3
DNA: TGTGCCAATCATAAGACAGGGAGGACCACAGATACGCAGTATTTT
CDR3: CANHKTGRTTDTQYF

D: TRBD1
V: TRBV12-3/TRBV12-4
size: many
J: TRBJ1-5
DNA: TGTGCCAGCACTAGACAGGGTAAGAGCAATCAGCCCCAGCATTTT
CDR3: CASTRQGKSNQPQHF

D: -
V: TRBV30
size: many
J: TRBJ1-2
DNA: TGTGCCTGGAGTGTATATTCGGGTCAATCTCATGGCTACACCTTC
CDR3: CAWSVYSGQSHGYTF

D: TRBD2
V: TRBV12-3/TRBV12-4
size: many
J: TRBJ2-7
DNA: TGTGCCAGCAGACCCCCGGGACTAGCTAGCTACGAGCAGTACTTC
CDR3: CASRPPGLASYEQYF

D: TRBD1
V: TRBV6-1
size: many
J: TRBJ1-2
DNA: TGTGCCAGCAGCAGAGACAGGGGGCGGAATGGCTACACCTTC
CDR3: CASSRDRGRNGYTF

D: -
V: TRBV7-8
size: many
J: TRBJ1-2
DNA: TGTGCCAGCAGCTTAGCGTTAGTTCCGGGCTATGGCTACACCTTC
CDR3: CASSLALVPGYGYTF

D: -
V: TRBV3-1
size: few
J: TRBJ2-2
DNA: TGTGCCAGCAGCCAAGTTTCCAGCTACGGGGAGCTGTTTTTT
CDR3: CASSQVSSYGELFF

D: -
V: TRBV7-9
size: many
J: TRBJ1-1
DNA: TGTGCCAGCAGCCAAGGACGGAACACTGAAGCTTTCTTT
CDR3: CASSQGRNTEAFF

D: -
V: TRBV4-1
size: many
J: TRBJ2-5
DNA: TGCGCCAGCAGCCATCAACATCCGGGACTCAACTATGGGGAGACCCAGTACTTC
CDR3: CASSHQHPGLNYGETQYF

D: TRBD1
V: TRBV12-3/TRBV12-4
size: many
J: TRBJ2-7
DNA: TGTGCCAGCACTAAAACAGGGGACCCCTACGAGCAGTACTTC
CDR3: CASTKTGDPYEQYF

D: -
V: TRBV6-5
size: few
J: TRBJ2-7
DNA: TGTGCCAGCAGAGCCCCGAACGCCTACGAGCAGTACTTC
CDR3: CASRAPNAYEQYF

D: TRBD1
V: TRBV20-1
size: many
J: TRBJ2-7
DNA: TGCAGTTTCTCCGGACAGGGGAGTTACGAGCAGTACTTC
CDR3: CSFSGQGSYEQYF

D: -
V: TRBV9
size: many
J: TRBJ1-3
DNA: TGTGCCAGCAGCCCGGGTGCAGGGACGGCTGGAAACACCATATATTTT
CDR3: CASSPGAGTAGNTIYF